These T cell receptor beta chains were read from a single sample in a study of cytomegalovirus exposure and HLA in healthy donors. The table came from immunoSEQ multiplex PCR; TCRdb's copy has only in-frame clones and leaves some out. The sample carries about 34,000 clones, roughly 82% recorded once. The sequencing sample was made of PBMCs. These TCRs come from a woman younger than 30 in good health and CMV-seropositive. CDR3s include the opening cysteine and the closing phenylalanine or tryptophan. Each record gives: V gene, J gene, clone size, D gene, CDR3 protein, CDR3 DNA. The D gene is left open where the match is weak. Size is omitted from some rows. Given values are once, few, many or a class for expanded clones.

>TRBV28|TRBJ1-4|NA|TRBD1
CASSLFRDRDEKLFF
TGTGCCAGCAGTTTATTTCGGGACAGGGATGAAAAACTGTTTTTT
>TRBV19|TRBJ2-7|NA|NA
CASSIGGHGVYEQYF
TGTGCCAGTAGTATAGGGGGACATGGGGTCTACGAGCAGTACTTC
>TRBV9|TRBJ2-7|NA|TRBD2
CASSSGEASGSSDEQYF
TGTGCCAGCAGCTCGGGGGAGGCTAGCGGGAGTTCTGACGAGCAGTACTTC
>TRBV2|TRBJ2-7|NA|TRBD2
CASSEFETSGIGYEQYF
TGTGCCAGCAGTGAGTTTGAGACTAGCGGGATCGGGTACGAGCAGTACTTC
>TRBV7-2|TRBJ2-4|NA|TRBD2
CASSFYSGSAKNIQYF
TGTGCCAGCAGCTTCTATAGCGGGAGCGCCAAAAACATTCAGTACTTC
>TRBV4-1|TRBJ2-5|NA|TRBD2
CASSHSGTSNPPGTQYF
TGCGCCAGCAGCCACTCCGGGACTAGCAATCCCCCGGGGACCCAGTACTTC
>TRBV6-1|TRBJ2-5|once|TRBD1
CASSEAPDRVANF
TGTGCCAGCAGTGAAGCTCCGGACAGGGTCGCAAACTTC
>TRBV27|TRBJ2-1|NA|NA
CASSLSVLTYNEQFF
TGTGCCAGCAGTTTATCGGTACTGACCTACAATGAGCAGTTCTTC
>TRBV6-4|TRBJ2-3|once|TRBD2
CASSGTSGSSADTQYF
TGTGCCAGCAGTGGGACTAGCGGGAGTTCGGCAGATACGCAGTATTTT
>TRBV2|TRBJ1-5|NA|NA
CASSESGYRDQPQHF
TGTGCCAGCAGTGAAAGCGGATACAGGGATCAGCCCCAGCATTTT
>TRBV25-1|TRBJ2-3|NA|NA
CASSGGGTDTQYF
TGTGCCAGCAGTGGTGGAGGCACAGATACGCAGTATTTT
>TRBV28|TRBJ2-1|NA|TRBD1
CASSLGLAGTGPSYNEQFF
TGTGCCAGCAGTTTAGGGCTAGCCGGGACAGGGCCCTCCTACAATGAGCAGTTCTTC
>TRBV7-9|TRBJ2-2|NA|NA
CASSFEEGAGTGELFF
TGTGCCAGCAGCTTTGAGGAGGGTGCGGGCACCGGGGAGCTGTTTTTT
>TRBV6-4|TRBJ2-3|NA|NA
CASSAGHTTDTQYF
TGTGCCAGCAGTGCCGGACATACCACAGATACGCAGTATTTT
>TRBV7-2|TRBJ1-1|NA|NA
CASSSRQALEAFF
TGTGCCAGCAGCAGCCGCCAGGCCCTTGAAGCTTTCTTT
>TRBV9|TRBJ2-1|NA|TRBD2
CASVRAGAPYNEQFF
TGTGCCAGCGTACGAGCGGGGGCGCCATACAATGAGCAGTTCTTC
>TRBV19|TRBJ2-7|NA|NA
CASSIDQGFGDEQYF
TGTGCCAGTAGTATAGATCAGGGTTTTGGTGACGAGCAGTACTTC
>TRBV6-5|TRBJ1-6|NA|NA
CASLSGGQPNSPLHF
TGTGCCAGCCTCTCCGGCGGACAGCCTAATTCACCCCTCCACTTT
>TRBV6-4|TRBJ2-3|few|TRBD2
CASSVRAGGADTQYF
TGTGCCAGCAGTGTGCGAGCGGGGGGCGCAGATACGCAGTATTTT
>TRBV23-1|TRBJ2-5|NA|NA
CASSQSPALGGETQYF
TGCGCCAGCAGTCAATCTCCGGCCCTAGGAGGAGAGACCCAGTACTTC
>TRBV11-2|TRBJ1-6|NA|TRBD1
CASSVTTGMGSYNSPLHF
TGTGCCAGCAGCGTGACGACAGGGATGGGCTCCTATAATTCACCCCTCCACTTT
>TRBV7-2|TRBJ2-7|NA|TRBD2
CASSLMLAGGYEQYF
TGTGCCAGCAGCTTAATGTTAGCGGGAGGTTACGAGCAGTACTTC
>TRBV5-1|TRBJ2-5|NA|TRBD2
CASSLGRTSALKETQYF
TGCGCCAGCAGCTTGGGCAGGACTAGCGCGCTAAAAGAGACCCAGTACTTC
>TRBV6-5|TRBJ2-2|NA|TRBD1
CASRQGQGVTGELFF
TGTGCCAGCAGACAGGGACAGGGGGTCACCGGGGAGCTGTTTTTT
>TRBV10-3|TRBJ1-5|NA|TRBD1
CAISDKRTGGVFSNQPQHF
TGTGCCATCAGTGATAAAAGGACAGGTGGAGTTTTTAGCAATCAGCCCCAGCATTTT
>TRBV5-5|TRBJ1-1|NA|NA
CASSRLWGETEAFF
TGTGCCAGCAGCCGTCTTTGGGGGGAGACTGAAGCTTTCTTT
>TRBV21-1|TRBJ2-7|NA|NA
CASSKVNNGLKEQYF
TGTGCCAGCAGCAAAGTAAACAACGGACTGAAAGAGCAGTACTTC
>TRBV9|TRBJ1-2|NA|NA
CASSAATAHYPF
TGTGCCAGCAGCGCCGCGACAGCTCATTACCCCTTC
>TRBV18|TRBJ1-5|NA|NA
CASSPGQGKSPQHF
TGTGCCAGCTCACCGGGGCAGGGTAAGTCGCCCCAGCATTTT
>TRBV30|TRBJ1-3|NA|NA
CAWKLQGISGNTIYF
TGTGCCTGGAAGCTACAGGGTATCTCTGGAAACACCATATATTTT
>TRBV6-6|TRBJ2-3|few|TRBD1
CASGQVVTDTQYF
TGTGCCAGTGGACAGGTTGTCACAGATACGCAGTATTTT